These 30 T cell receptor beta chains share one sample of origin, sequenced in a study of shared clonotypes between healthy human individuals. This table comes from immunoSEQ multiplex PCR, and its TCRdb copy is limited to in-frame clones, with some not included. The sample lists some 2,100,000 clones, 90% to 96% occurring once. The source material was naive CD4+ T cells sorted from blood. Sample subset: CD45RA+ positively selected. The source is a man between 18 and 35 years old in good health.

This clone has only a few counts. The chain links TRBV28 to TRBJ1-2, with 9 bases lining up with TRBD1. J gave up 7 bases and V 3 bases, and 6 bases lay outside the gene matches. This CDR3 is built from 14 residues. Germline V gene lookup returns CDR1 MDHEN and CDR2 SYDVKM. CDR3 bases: TGTGCCAGCAGTTTGGGGACAGGGTATCGTGGCTACACCTTC. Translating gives CASSLGTGYRGYTF.

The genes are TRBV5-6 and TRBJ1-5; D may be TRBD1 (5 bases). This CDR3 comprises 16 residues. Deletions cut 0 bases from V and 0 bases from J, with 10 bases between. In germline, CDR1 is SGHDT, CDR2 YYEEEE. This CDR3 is CASSLGQLNSNQPQHF. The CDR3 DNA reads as TGTGCCAGCAGCTTGGGACAGCTTAATAGCAATCAGCCCCAGCATTTT.

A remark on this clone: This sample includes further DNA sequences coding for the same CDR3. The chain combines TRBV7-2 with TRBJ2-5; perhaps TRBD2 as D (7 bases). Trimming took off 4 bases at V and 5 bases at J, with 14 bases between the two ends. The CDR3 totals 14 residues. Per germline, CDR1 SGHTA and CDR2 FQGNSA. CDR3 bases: TGTGCCAGCAGCTCTAGGACTAGGGGGGAGACCCAGTACTTC. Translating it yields CASSSRTRGETQYF.

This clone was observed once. The CDR3 region has the DNA TGTGCCAGCAGCCAAGTGGGACCTCAGTACTTC. This sequence encodes CASSQVGPQYF. The chain recombines TRBV14 with TRBJ2-7, with D perhaps TRBD1 or TRBD2 (5 bases each). From germline, CDR1 is SGHDN and CDR2 FVKESK. V was clipped by 1 base and J by 10 bases, with 8 bases between them. CDR3 length: 11 residues.

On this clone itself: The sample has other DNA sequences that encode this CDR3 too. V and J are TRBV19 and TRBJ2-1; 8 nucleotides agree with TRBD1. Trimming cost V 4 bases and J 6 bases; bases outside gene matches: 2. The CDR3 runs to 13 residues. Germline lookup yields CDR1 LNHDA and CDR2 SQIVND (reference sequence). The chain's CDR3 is CASSRTGGNEQFF. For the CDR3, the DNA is TGTGCCAGTAGTAGAACAGGGGGCAATGAGCAGTTCTTC.

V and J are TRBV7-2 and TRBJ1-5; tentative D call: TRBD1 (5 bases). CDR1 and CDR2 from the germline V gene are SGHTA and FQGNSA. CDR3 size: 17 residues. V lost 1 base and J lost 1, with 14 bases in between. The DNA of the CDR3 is TGTGCCAGCAGCTTAGTGGGGACCCAGGGAAGCAATCAGCCCCAGCATTTT. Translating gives CASSLVGTQGSNQPQHF.

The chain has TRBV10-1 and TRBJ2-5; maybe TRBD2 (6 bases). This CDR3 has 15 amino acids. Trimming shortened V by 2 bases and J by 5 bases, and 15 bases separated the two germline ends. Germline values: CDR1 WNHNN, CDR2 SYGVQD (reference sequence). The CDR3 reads CASSESGSAPETQYF. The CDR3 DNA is TGCGCCAGCAGTGAGAGCGGGTCCGCTCCGGAGACCCAGTACTTC.

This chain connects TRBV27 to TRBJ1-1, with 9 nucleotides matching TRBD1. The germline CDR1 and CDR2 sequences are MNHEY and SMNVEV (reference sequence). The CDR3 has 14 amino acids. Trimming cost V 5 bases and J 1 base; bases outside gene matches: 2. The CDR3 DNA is TGTGCCAGCAGTCTGACAGGGGGGAACACTGAAGCTTTCTTT. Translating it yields CASSLTGGNTEAFF.

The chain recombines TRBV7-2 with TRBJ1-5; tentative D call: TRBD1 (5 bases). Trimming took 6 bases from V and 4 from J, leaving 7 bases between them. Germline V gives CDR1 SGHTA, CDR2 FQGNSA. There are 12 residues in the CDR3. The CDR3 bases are TGTGCCAGCAGGACAGCTAATCAGCCCCAGCATTTT. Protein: CASRTANQPQHF.

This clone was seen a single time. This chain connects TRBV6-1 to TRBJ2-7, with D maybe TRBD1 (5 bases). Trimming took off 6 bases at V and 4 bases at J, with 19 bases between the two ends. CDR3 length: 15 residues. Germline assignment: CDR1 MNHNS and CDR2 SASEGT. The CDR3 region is CASRQGRVMGYEQYF. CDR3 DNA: TGTGCCAGCAGGCAGGGAAGGGTTATGGGATACGAGCAGTACTTC.

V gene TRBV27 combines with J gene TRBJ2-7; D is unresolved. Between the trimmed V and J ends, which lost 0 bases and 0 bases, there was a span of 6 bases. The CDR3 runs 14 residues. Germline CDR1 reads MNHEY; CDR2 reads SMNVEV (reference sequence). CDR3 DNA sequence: TGTGCCAGCAGTTTATCCCCCAGCTCCTACGAGCAGTACTTC. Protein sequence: CASSLSPSSYEQYF.

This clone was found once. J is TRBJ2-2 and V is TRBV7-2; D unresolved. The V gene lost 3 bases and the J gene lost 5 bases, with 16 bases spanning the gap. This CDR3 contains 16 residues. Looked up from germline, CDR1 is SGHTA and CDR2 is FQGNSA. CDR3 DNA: TGTGCCAGCAGCTTTATCGGCGGAACTGCGACCGGGGAGCTGTTTTTT. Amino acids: CASSFIGGTATGELFF. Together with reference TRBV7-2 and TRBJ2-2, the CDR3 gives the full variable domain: GAGVSQSPSNKVTEKGKDVELRCDPISGHTALYWYRQSLGQGLEFLIYFQGNSAPDKSGLPSDRFSAERTGGSVSTLTIQRTQQEDSAVYLCASSFIGGTATGELFFGEGSRLTVL.

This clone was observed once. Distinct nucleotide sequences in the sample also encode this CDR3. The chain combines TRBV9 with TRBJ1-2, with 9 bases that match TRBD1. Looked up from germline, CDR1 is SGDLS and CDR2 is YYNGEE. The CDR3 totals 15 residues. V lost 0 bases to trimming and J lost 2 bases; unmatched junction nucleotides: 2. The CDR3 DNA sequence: TGTGCCAGCAGCGTAGAAGGACAGGGGAACTATGGCTACACCTTC. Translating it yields CASSVEGQGNYGYTF.

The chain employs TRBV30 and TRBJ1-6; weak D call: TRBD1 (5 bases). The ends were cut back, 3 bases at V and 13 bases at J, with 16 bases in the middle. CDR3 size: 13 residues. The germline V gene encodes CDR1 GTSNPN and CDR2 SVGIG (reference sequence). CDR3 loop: CAWSGTAAVPLHF. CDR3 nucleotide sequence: TGTGCCTGGAGCGGGACGGCTGCAGTTCCCCTCCACTTT.

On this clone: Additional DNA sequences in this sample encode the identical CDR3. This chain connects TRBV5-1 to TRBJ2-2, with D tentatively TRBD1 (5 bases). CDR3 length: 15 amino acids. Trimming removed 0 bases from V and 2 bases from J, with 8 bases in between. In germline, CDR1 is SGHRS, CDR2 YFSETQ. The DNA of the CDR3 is TGCGCCAGCAGCTTGGCAGGGTCTAACACCGGGGAGCTGTTTTTT. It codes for CASSLAGSNTGELFF.

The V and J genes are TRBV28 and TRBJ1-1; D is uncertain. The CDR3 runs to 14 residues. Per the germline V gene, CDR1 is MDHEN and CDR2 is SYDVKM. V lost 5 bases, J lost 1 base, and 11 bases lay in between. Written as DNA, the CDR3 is TGTGCCAGCAGTATCACCGGGAAGAACACTGAAGCTTTCTTT. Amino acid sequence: CASSITGKNTEAFF.

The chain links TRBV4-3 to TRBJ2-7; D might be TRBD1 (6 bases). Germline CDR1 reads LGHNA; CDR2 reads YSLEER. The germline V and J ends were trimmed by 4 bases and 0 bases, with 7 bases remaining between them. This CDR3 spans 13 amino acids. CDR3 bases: TGCGCCAGCAGCCGGGACAACTCCTACGAGCAGTACTTC. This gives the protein CASSRDNSYEQYF.

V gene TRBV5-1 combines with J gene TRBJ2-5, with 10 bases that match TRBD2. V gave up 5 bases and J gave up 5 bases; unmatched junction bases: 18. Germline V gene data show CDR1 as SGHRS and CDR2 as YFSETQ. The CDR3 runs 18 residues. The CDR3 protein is CASRFSPQSGGAEETQYF. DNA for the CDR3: TGCGCCAGCAGATTTAGTCCCCAGAGCGGGGGGGCCGAGGAGACCCAGTACTTC.

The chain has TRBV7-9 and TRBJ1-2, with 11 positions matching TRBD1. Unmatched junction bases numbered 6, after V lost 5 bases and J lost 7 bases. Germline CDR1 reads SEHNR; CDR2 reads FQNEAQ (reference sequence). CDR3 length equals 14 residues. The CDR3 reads CASSVGQGAGGYTF. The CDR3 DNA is TGTGCCAGCAGCGTTGGACAGGGGGCGGGTGGCTACACCTTC. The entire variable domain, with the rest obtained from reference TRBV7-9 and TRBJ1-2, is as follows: DTGVSQNPRHKITKRGQNVTFRCDPISEHNRLYWYRQTLGQGPEFLTYFQNEAQLEKSRLLSDRFSAERPKGSFSTLEIQRTEQGDSAMYLCASSVGQGAGGYTFGSGTRLTVV.

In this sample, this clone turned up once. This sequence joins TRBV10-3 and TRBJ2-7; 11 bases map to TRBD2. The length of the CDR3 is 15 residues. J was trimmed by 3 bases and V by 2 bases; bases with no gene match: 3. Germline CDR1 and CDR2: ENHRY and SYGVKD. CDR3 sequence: CAISENTSGSYEQYF. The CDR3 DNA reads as TGTGCCATCAGTGAGAATACTAGCGGGAGCTACGAGCAGTACTTC.

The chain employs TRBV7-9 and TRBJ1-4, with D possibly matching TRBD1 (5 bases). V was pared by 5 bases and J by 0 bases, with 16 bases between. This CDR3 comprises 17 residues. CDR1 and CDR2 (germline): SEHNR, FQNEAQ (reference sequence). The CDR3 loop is CASSPGGTIPTNEKLFF. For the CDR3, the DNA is TGTGCCAGCAGCCCTGGCGGGACGATCCCAACTAATGAAAAACTGTTTTTT. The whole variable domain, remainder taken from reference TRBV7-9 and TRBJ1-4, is DTGVSQNPRHKITKRGQNVTFRCDPISEHNRLYWYRQTLGQGPEFLTYFQNEAQLEKSRLLSDRFSAERPKGSFSTLEIQRTEQGDSAMYLCASSPGGTIPTNEKLFFGSGTQLSVL.

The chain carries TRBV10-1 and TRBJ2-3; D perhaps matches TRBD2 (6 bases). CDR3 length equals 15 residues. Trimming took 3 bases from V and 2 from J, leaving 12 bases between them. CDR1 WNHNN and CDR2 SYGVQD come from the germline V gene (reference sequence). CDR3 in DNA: TGCGCCAGCAGTGAAAGGGCGGGGTTCACAGATACGCAGTATTTT. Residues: CASSERAGFTDTQYF.

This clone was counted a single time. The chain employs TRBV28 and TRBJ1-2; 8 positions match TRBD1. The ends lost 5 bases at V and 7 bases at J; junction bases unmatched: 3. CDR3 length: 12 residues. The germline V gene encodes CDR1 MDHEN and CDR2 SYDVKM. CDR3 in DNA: TGTGCCAGCAGTCGGACAGGGCCTGGCTACACCTTC. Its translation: CASSRTGPGYTF.

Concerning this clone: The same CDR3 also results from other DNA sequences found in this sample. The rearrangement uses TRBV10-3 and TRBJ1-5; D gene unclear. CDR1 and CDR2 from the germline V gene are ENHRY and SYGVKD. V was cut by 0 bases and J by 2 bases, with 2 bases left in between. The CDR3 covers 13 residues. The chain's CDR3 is CAISESGNQPQHF. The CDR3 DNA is TGTGCCATCAGTGAGTCAGGCAATCAGCCCCAGCATTTT.

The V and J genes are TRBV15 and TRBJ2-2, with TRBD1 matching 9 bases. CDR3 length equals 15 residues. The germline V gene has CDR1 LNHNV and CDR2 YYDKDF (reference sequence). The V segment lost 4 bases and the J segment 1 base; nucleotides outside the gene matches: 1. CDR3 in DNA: TGTGCCACCAGCACGGGACAGGGGAACACCGGGGAGCTGTTTTTT. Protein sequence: CATSTGQGNTGELFF.

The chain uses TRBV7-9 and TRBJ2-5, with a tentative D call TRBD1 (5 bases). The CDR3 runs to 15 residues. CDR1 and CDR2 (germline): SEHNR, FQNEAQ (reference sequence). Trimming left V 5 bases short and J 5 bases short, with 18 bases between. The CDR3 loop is CASSAQASGWETQYF. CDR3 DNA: TGTGCCAGCAGCGCACAGGCCTCAGGGTGGGAGACCCAGTACTTC.

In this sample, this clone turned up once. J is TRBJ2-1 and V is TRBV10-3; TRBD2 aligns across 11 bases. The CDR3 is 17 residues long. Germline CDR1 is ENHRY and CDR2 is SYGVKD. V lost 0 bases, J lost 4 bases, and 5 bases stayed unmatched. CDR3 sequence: CAISESASGRSYNEQFF. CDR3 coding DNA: TGTGCCATCAGTGAGTCGGCTAGCGGGAGGTCTTACAATGAGCAGTTCTTC.

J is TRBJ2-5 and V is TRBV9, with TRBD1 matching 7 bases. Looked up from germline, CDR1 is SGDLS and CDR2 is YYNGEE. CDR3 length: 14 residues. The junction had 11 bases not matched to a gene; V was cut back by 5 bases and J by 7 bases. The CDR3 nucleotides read TGTGCCAGCAGTGATACAGGGGCCGCGATGACCCAGTACTTC. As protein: CASSDTGAAMTQYF.

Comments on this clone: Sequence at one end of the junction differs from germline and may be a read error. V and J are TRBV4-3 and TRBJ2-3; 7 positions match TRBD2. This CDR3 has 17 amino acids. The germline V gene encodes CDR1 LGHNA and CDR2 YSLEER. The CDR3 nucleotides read TGCGCCAGTAGCCAAGATGGGGGGACTACCAGAGCGGATACGCAGTATTTT. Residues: CASSQDGGTTRADTQYF.

For the CDR3, the DNA is TGTGCCAGCAGCGAAAACCCGGGACAAGGGGAGTATTTT. It is translated as CASSENPGQGEYF. This chain connects TRBV9 to TRBJ2-3, with D perhaps TRBD1 (6 bases). Per the germline V gene, CDR1 is SGDLS and CDR2 is YYNGEE. The ends were cut back, 3 bases at V and 13 bases at J, with 18 bases in the middle. This CDR3 has 13 amino acids.